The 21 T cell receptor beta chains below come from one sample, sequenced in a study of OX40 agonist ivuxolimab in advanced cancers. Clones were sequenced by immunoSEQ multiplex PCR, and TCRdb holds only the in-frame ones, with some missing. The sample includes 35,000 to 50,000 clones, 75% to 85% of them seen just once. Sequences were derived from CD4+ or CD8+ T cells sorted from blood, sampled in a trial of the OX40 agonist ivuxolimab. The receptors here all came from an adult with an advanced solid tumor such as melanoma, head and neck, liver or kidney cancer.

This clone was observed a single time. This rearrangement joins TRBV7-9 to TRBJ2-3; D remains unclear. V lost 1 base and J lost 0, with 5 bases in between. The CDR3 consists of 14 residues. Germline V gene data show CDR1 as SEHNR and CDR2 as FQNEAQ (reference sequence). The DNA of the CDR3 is TGTGCCAGCAGCTTAGACCAGAGCACAGATACGCAGTATTTT. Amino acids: CASSLDQSTDTQYF.

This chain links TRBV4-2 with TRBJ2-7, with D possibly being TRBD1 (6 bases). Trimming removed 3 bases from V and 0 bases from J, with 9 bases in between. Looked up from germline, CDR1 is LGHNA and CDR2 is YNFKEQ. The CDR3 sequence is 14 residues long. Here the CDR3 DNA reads TGTGCCAGCAGCCAGGGGGCCCCCTCCTACGAGCAGTACTTC. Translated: CASSQGAPSYEQYF.

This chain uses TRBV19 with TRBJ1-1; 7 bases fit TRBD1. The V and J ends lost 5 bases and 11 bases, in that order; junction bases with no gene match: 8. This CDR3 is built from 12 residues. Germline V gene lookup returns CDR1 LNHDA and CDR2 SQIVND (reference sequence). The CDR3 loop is CASSGQGGRAFF. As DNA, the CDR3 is TGTGCCAGTAGTGGTCAGGGGGGACGGGCTTTCTTT.

Written as DNA, the CDR3 is TGTGCCAGCAGCTTGTCTCTAGCGGGAGCCTCAGATACGCAGTATTTT. This sequence encodes CASSLSLAGASDTQYF. J is TRBJ2-3 and V is TRBV5-8; 10 bases map to TRBD2. Germline V CDR1 and CDR2: SGHTS, YDEGEE. J was trimmed by 4 bases and V by 1 base; bases with no gene match: 6. This CDR3 comprises 16 residues.

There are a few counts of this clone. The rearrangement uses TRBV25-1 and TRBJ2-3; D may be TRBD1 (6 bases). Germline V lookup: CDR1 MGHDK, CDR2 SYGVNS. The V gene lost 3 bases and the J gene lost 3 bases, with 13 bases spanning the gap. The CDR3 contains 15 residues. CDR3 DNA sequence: TGTGCCAGCAGTGAGTTGCTGGGGGCAACAGATACGCAGTATTTT. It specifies CASSELLGATDTQYF.

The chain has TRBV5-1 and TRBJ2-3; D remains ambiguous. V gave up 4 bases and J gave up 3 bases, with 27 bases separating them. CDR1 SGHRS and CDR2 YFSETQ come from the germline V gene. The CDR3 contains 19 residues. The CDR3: CASSPSRAVRMDSTDTQYF. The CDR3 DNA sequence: TGCGCCAGCAGCCCTAGTCGGGCAGTTCGCATGGATAGTACAGATACGCAGTATTTT.

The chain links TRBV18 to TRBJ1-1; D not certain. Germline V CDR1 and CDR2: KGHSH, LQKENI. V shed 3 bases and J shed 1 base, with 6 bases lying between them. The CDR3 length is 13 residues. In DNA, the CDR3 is TGTGCCAGCTCACCCCAGCCGAACACTGAAGCTTTCTTT. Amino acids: CASSPQPNTEAFF.

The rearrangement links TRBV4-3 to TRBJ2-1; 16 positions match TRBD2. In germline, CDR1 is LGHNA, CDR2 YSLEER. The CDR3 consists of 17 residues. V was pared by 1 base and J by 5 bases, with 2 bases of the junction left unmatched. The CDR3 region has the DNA TGCGCCAGCAGCCAAGTGGGGACTAGCGGGAGGGACAATGAGCAGTTCTTC. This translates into CASSQVGTSGRDNEQFF.

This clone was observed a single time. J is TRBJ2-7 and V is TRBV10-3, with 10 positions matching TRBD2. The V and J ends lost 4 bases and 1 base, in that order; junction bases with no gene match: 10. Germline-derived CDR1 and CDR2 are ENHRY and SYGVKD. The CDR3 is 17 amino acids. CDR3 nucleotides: TGTGCCATCAGTGCTGCCGGGACTAGCGAACATTCCTACGAGCAGTACGTC. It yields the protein CAISAAGTSEHSYEQYV.

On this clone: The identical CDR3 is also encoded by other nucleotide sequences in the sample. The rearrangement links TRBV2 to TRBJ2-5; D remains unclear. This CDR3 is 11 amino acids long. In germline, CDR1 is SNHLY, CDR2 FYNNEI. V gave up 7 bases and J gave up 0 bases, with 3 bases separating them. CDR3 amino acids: CASKYQETQYF. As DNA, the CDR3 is TGTGCCAGCAAGTACCAAGAGACCCAGTACTTC.

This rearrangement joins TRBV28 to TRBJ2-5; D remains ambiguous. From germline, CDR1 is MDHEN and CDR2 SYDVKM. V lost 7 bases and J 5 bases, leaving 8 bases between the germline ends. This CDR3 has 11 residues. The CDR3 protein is CASTFGETQYF. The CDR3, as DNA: TGTGCCAGCACCTTCGGGGAGACCCAGTACTTC.

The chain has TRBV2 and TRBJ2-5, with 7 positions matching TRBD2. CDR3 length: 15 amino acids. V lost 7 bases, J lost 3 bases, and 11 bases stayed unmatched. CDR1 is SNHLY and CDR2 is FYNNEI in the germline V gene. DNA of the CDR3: TGTGCCAGCACGCGAAACGGGAGGACGGAAGAGACCCAGTACTTC. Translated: CASTRNGRTEETQYF.

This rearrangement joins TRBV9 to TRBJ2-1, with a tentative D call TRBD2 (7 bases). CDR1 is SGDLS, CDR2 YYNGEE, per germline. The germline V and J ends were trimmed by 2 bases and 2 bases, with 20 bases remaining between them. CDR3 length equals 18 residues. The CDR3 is CASSVVGGGRTPYNEQFF. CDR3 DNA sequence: TGTGCCAGCAGCGTGGTCGGGGGCGGGAGAACTCCCTACAATGAGCAGTTCTTC.

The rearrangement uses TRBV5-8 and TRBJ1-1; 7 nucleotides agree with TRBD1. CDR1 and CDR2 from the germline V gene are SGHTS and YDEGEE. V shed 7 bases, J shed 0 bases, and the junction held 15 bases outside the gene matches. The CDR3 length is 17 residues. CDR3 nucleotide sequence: TGTGCCAGCTGGGAAGGGGGCGCGAACTGGTTGAACACTGAAGCTTTCTTT. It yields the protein CASWEGGANWLNTEAFF.

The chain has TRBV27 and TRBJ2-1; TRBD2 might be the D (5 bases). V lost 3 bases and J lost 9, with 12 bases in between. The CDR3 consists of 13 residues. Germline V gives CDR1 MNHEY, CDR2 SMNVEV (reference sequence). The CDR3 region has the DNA TGTGCCAGCAGTTTTGATGGTGGAGGTGAGCAGTTCTTC. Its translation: CASSFDGGGEQFF.

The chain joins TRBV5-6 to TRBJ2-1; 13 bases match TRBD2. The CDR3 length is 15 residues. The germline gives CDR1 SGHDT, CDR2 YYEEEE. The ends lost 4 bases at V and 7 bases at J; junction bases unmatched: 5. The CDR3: CASSPTSGRLNEQFF. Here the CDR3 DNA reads TGTGCCAGCAGCCCGACTAGCGGGAGGTTGAATGAGCAGTTCTTC.

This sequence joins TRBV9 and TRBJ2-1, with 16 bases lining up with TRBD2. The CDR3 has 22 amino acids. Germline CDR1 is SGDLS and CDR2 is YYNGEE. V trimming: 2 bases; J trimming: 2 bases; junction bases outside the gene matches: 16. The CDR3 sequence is CASSVGTSGRESNRGAYNEQFF. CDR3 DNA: TGTGCCAGCAGCGTCGGGACTAGCGGGAGGGAGAGTAATCGAGGCGCCTACAATGAGCAGTTCTTC. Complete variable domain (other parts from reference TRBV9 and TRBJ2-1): DSGVTQTPKHLITATGQRVTLRCSPRSGDLSVYWYQQSLDQGLQFLIQYYNGEERAKGNILERFSAQQFPDLHSELNLSSLELGDSALYFCASSVGTSGRESNRGAYNEQFFGPGTRLTVL.

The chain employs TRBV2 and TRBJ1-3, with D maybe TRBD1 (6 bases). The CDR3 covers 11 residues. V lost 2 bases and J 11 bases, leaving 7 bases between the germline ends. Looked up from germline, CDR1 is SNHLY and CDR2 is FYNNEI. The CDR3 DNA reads TGTGCCAGCAGTGAATACAGGGCCATATATTTT. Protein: CASSEYRAIYF.

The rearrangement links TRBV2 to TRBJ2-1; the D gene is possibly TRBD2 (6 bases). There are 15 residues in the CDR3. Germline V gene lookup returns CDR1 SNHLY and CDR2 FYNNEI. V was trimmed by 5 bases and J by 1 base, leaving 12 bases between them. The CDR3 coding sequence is TGTGCCAGCAGTTTAGCGGCCAGTTCCTACAATGAGCAGTTCTTC. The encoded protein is CASSLAASSYNEQFF.

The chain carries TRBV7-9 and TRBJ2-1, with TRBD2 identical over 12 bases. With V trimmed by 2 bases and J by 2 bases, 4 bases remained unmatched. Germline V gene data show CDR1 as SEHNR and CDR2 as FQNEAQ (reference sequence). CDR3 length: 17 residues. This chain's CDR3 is CASSLQTSGRAYNEQFF. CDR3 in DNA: TGTGCCAGCAGCTTACAGACTAGCGGGAGAGCCTACAATGAGCAGTTCTTC.

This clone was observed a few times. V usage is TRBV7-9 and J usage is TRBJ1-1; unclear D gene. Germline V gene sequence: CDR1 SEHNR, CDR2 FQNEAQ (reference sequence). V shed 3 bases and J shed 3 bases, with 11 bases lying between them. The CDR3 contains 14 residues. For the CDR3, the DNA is TGTGCCAGCAGCTTCGGGGTAGGTTACACTGAAGCTTTCTTT. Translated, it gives CASSFGVGYTEAFF. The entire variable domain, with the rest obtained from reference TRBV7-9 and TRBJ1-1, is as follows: DTGVSQNPRHKITKRGQNVTFRCDPISEHNRLYWYRQTLGQGPEFLTYFQNEAQLEKSRLLSDRFSAERPKGSFSTLEIQRTEQGDSAMYLCASSFGVGYTEAFFGQGTRLTVV.